These T cell receptor beta chains were read from a single sample in a study of cytomegalovirus exposure and HLA in healthy donors. Method: immunoSEQ multiplex PCR; TCRdb's copy keeps in-frame clones and lacks some. The sample has fewer than 200,000 clones. Sequenced: PBMCs. Source of these receptors: a man between 25 and 39 years old in good health and CMV-seronegative. Each CDR3 is given with its conserved first and last residue. Each record gives: J gene, V gene, D gene, CDR3 DNA, CDR3 protein. A D gene is named only where the DNA matches it firmly.

TRBJ2-7	TRBV2	NA	TGTGCCAGCAGTGGCGTGTACGAGCAGTACTTC	CASSGVYEQYF
TRBJ2-2	TRBV10-2	TRBD1	TGCGCCAGCGAGAAACGGGACAGGATTTACGCGAACACCGGGGAGCTGTTTTTT	CASEKRDRIYANTGELFF
TRBJ2-7	TRBV19	NA	TGTGCCAGTAGTGACCCACAGGGTTTAGCCTCCTACGAGCAGTACTTC	CASSDPQGLASYEQYF
TRBJ1-5	TRBV5-1	NA	TGCGCCAGCAGCTTACAGGGATTGAGCAATCAGCCCCAGCATTTT	CASSLQGLSNQPQHF
TRBJ1-1	TRBV7-2	NA	TGTGCCAGCAGCTTAGAACAGGGTCCCCGGCTCTTT	CASSLEQGPRLF
TRBJ2-7	TRBV6-5	NA	TGTGCCAGCGCCGGGAGAACCTACGAGCAGTACTTC	CASAGRTYEQYF
TRBJ2-7	TRBV4-1	NA	TGCGCCAGCAGCCTTCTTACAGATATCGACATAAGACAGCTCTACGAGCAGTACTTC	CASSLLTDIDIRQLYEQYF
TRBJ2-7	TRBV14	NA	TGTGCCAGCAGCCTATCTTTTTACGAGCAGTACTTC	CASSLSFYEQYF
TRBJ2-7	TRBV18	TRBD1	TGTGCCAGCTCACCACCGGACAGGAGTTCCTACGAGCAGTACTTC	CASSPPDRSSYEQYF
TRBJ1-1	TRBV5-1	TRBD1	TGCGCCAGCAGCTTGGCCGGGACAGGGGGCGCCGGGGGCACTGAAGCTTTCTTT	CASSLAGTGGAGGTEAFF
TRBJ1-1	TRBV28	TRBD1	TGTGCCAGCAGAACAGGGGACTGGAACACTGAAGCTTTCTTT	CASRTGDWNTEAFF
TRBJ1-5	TRBV19	NA	TGTGCCAGTAGTATCGATAGAGCCCAGCATTTT	CASSIDRAQHF
TRBJ2-1	TRBV18	NA	TGTGCCAGCTCTCCCCTAGAGGCGACGTACAATGAGCAGTTCTTC	CASSPLEATYNEQFF
TRBJ2-5	TRBV27	TRBD2	TGTGCCAGCAGTTTATCCGGACTAGCGGGAAATCAAGAGACCCAGTACTTC	CASSLSGLAGNQETQYF
TRBJ1-6	TRBV25-1	TRBD1	TGTGCCAGCAGTGATACTAGGGGACAGAGCTCCTATAATTCACCCCTCCACTTT	CASSDTRGQSSYNSPLHF